Below are 20 T cell receptor beta chains sequenced from a single sample in a study of cytomegalovirus exposure and HLA in healthy donors. PCR was performed using 60 Vbeta and 13 Jbeta primers. The assay was immunoSEQ multiplex PCR, and TCRdb's table has in-frame clones only and misses some. Of roughly 150,000 clones detected, 77% appear once; the ten largest clones hold approximately 4%. The sample consisted of PBMCs. The receptor set was obtained from a male donor in good health and CMV-seronegative.

The rearrangement joins TRBV5-4 to TRBJ2-3; TRBD2 matches 7 bases. The CDR3 spans 15 residues. The germline CDR1 and CDR2 sequences are SGHNT and YYREEE (reference sequence). Germline trimming cut 0 bases from V and 5 bases from J; bases unmatched to any gene: 6. CDR3 nucleotide sequence: TGTGCCAGCAGCTTGGAAGCGGGGCGCGGAGATACGCAGTATTTT. Protein product: CASSLEAGRGDTQYF.

This chain links TRBV11-3 with TRBJ2-5; TRBD2 agrees at 12 bases. V dropped 2 bases and J dropped 5; count of bases not matched to a gene: 15. Germline-derived CDR1 and CDR2 are SGHNT and YENEEA. The CDR3 sequence is 19 residues long. The CDR3 is CASSLSSQLAGGKGETQYF. The CDR3, as DNA: TGTGCCAGCAGCTTATCCTCCCAGCTAGCGGGAGGGAAGGGCGAGACCCAGTACTTC.

There are a few counts of this clone. For the CDR3, the DNA is TGTGCCAGCCGTCCGGGACTAGCGATTTCTACGGGGGAGCAGTACTTC. Translating gives CASRPGLAISTGEQYF. The chain uses TRBV27 and TRBJ2-7; 10 nucleotides align to TRBD2. The CDR3 length is 16 residues. The germline CDR1 and CDR2 sequences are MNHEY and SMNVEV (reference sequence). The junction had 17 bases not matched to a gene; V was cut back by 8 bases and J by 7 bases.

This clone came up a few times. CDR3 amino acids: CASSPLQGSGELFF. Written as DNA, the CDR3 is TGTGCCAGCAGTCCATTACAGGGAAGCGGGGAGCTGTTTTTT. The chain uses TRBV2 and TRBJ2-2; TRBD1 might be the D (6 bases). This CDR3 region has 14 residues. Trimming took off 5 bases at V and 7 bases at J, with 14 bases between the two ends. CDR1 SNHLY and CDR2 FYNNEI come from the germline V gene.

The chain combines TRBV18 with TRBJ2-3; D is ambiguous. The germline V and J ends were trimmed by 0 bases and 6 bases, with 4 bases remaining between them. The CDR3 has 12 amino acids. Per germline, CDR1 KGHSH and CDR2 LQKENI. The CDR3 DNA reads as TGTGCCAGCTCACCACCGAGGGATACGCAGTATTTT. Its translation is CASSPPRDTQYF.

The V call is TRBV11-2, the J call TRBJ2-1; 10 positions match TRBD2. Germline-derived CDR1 and CDR2 are SGHAT and FQNNGV. The J segment lost 7 bases and the V segment lost 4 bases, leaving 10 bases of the junction unmatched. CDR3 length equals 16 residues. Here the CDR3 reads CASSSIGASGRNEQFF. The CDR3 nucleotides are TGTGCCAGCAGCTCGATTGGAGCTAGCGGGAGAAATGAGCAGTTCTTC.

The V and J genes are TRBV9 and TRBJ2-3, with 10 bases matching TRBD2. The CDR3 has 16 residues. The J segment lost 0 bases and the V segment lost 4 bases, leaving 5 bases of the junction unmatched. The germline gives CDR1 SGDLS, CDR2 YYNGEE. The CDR3 DNA sequence: TGTGCCAGCAGCTTGAGCGGGAGGGCCAGCACAGATACGCAGTATTTT. Its protein product is CASSLSGRASTDTQYF. Variable domain in full (rest from reference TRBV9 and TRBJ2-3): DSGVTQTPKHLITATGQRVTLRCSPRSGDLSVYWYQQSLDQGLQFLIQYYNGEERAKGNILERFSAQQFPDLHSELNLSSLELGDSALYFCASSLSGRASTDTQYFGPGTRLTVL.

The genes are TRBV30 and TRBJ2-3, with D maybe TRBD1 (7 bases). Looked up from germline, CDR1 is GTSNPN and CDR2 is SVGIG (reference sequence). V was trimmed by 0 bases and J by 1 base, leaving 11 bases between them. CDR3 size: 15 residues. CDR3 nucleotide sequence: TGTGCCTGGAGTGTAGGAGGGGGCGGCACAGATACGCAGTATTTT. This encodes CAWSVGGGGTDTQYF. The variable domain in full, completed from reference TRBV30 and TRBJ2-3, reads SQTIHQWPATLVQPVGSPLSLECTVEGTSNPNLYWYRQAAGRGLQLLFYSVGIGQISSEVPQNLSASRPQDRQFILSSKKLLLSDSGFYLCAWSVGGGGTDTQYFGPGTRLTVL.

The gene calls are TRBV2 and TRBJ2-4, with unresolved D. Germline CDR1 SNHLY, CDR2 FYNNEI. V dropped 5 bases and J dropped 2 bases, with 10 bases sitting between them. The CDR3 loop spans 14 amino acids. This CDR3 is CASSKTVTKNIQYF. The CDR3 DNA reads TGTGCCAGCAGTAAGACTGTGACCAAAAACATTCAGTACTTC.

The V and J genes are TRBV6-5 and TRBJ2-5, with TRBD1 matching 10 bases. The V gene's germline CDR1 is MNHEY and CDR2 SVGAGI. The CDR3 runs to 14 residues. Trimming cost V 5 bases and J 5 bases; bases outside gene matches: 5. The CDR3, as DNA: TGTGCCAGCAGTCCGACAGGGGGCGCGGAGACCCAGTACTTC. This translates into CASSPTGGAETQYF.

The rearrangement links TRBV29-1 to TRBJ2-7; no clear D gene. Trimming took 4 bases from V and 5 from J, leaving 15 bases between them. The CDR3 is 13 amino acids. Germline V gene sequence: CDR1 SQVTM, CDR2 ANQGSEA. CDR3 bases: TGCAGCGTTGGACAACCCAGACCAAACGAGCAGTACTTC. It encodes CSVGQPRPNEQYF.

The chain joins TRBV5-1 to TRBJ2-3; 14 bases align to TRBD2. CDR3 size: 17 residues. The ends lost 4 bases at V and 3 bases at J; junction bases unmatched: 7. Germline CDR1 is SGHRS and CDR2 is YFSETQ. The CDR3 DNA reads TGCGCCAGCAGCGCCCGACTAGCGGGAGGGCCGACAGATACGCAGTATTTT. Protein sequence: CASSARLAGGPTDTQYF.

The CDR3 DNA follows: TGTGCCAGCAGTCGGACCGGGACAGGGGACAAAGCTTTCTTT. The encoded protein is CASSRTGTGDKAFF. This chain uses TRBV7-9 with TRBJ1-1; 10 bases fit TRBD1. The trim removed 6 bases at V and 9 bases at J, leaving 10 bases unmatched. The CDR3 consists of 14 residues. Looked up from germline, CDR1 is SEHNR and CDR2 is FQNEAQ (reference sequence).

The rearrangement uses TRBV4-1 and TRBJ2-7; 9 bases agree with TRBD2. The trim removed 0 bases at V and 2 bases at J, leaving 5 bases unmatched. CDR3 size: 16 residues. Germline values: CDR1 MGHRA, CDR2 YSYEKL. The DNA of the CDR3 is TGCGCCAGCAGCCAAGAAGGTAGCGGGAGAACCTACGAGCAGTACTTC. Its translation is CASSQEGSGRTYEQYF.

This chain uses TRBV4-1 with TRBJ1-3, with D perhaps TRBD1 (6 bases). The CDR3 length is 16 residues. From germline, CDR1 is MGHRA and CDR2 YSYEKL. Trimming cost V 0 bases and J 4 bases, with 13 bases left between them. The CDR3 is CASSQESQGTGNTIYF. The CDR3 DNA follows: TGCGCCAGCAGCCAAGAATCCCAGGGGACCGGAAACACCATATATTTT.

This clone has a handful of counts. The chain carries TRBV5-6 and TRBJ1-1, with D perhaps TRBD1 (5 bases). CDR1 and CDR2 (germline): SGHDT, YYEEEE. V lost 4 bases and J 6 bases, leaving 16 bases between the germline ends. This CDR3 spans 14 amino acids. The CDR3 loop reads CASSRYRKDAEAFF. The CDR3 region has the DNA TGTGCCAGCAGCCGATACAGGAAGGATGCTGAAGCTTTCTTT.

The chain recombines TRBV6-1 with TRBJ2-5; 8 bases fit TRBD2. The CDR3 is 15 residues long. J was trimmed by 5 bases and V by 6 bases; bases with no gene match: 11. Looked up from germline, CDR1 is MNHNS and CDR2 is SASEGT. This CDR3 reads CASSPPGGLVETQYF. The CDR3 DNA is TGTGCCAGCAGCCCCCCGGGAGGGCTTGTTGAGACCCAGTACTTC.

The chain combines TRBV21-1 with TRBJ1-5; TRBD1 is the table's D call, not checked against the DNA. TRBV21-1 is recorded as a pseudogene. The CDR3 has 18 amino acids. In nucleotides, the CDR3 is TGTGCCAGCAGCAAAGAGATCCCGGGACAGGGGGAGTATCAGCCCCAGCATTTT. Residues: CASSKEIPGQGEYQPQHF.

The rearrangement links TRBV5-1 to TRBJ2-1, with D unresolved. The CDR3 runs to 13 residues. From germline, CDR1 is SGHRS and CDR2 YFSETQ. The ends were cut back, 4 bases at V and 8 bases at J, with 13 bases in the middle. The CDR3 sequence is CASSRGVGDEQFF. The CDR3, as DNA: TGCGCCAGCAGCCGCGGAGTTGGCGATGAGCAGTTCTTC.

In regard to this clone: One junction end disagrees with the germline gene, perhaps due to a read error. The CDR3 reads CASSEGAQAGSYNEQFF. The DNA of the CDR3 is TGTGCCAGCAGCGAAGGGGCGCAGGCGGGGAGTTACAATGAGCAGTTCTTC. This chain joins TRBV2 and TRBJ2-1, with a possible D match to TRBD2 (6 bases). The CDR3 totals 17 residues. The V gene's germline CDR1 is SNHLY and CDR2 FYNNEI.